The next 10 T cell receptor beta chains were all read from a single sample in a study of immune evolution from preneoplasia to lung adenocarcinoma. Generated by immunoSEQ multiplex PCR, the TCRdb table keeps only in-frame clones and is missing some. This table holds about 5,100 clones, approximately 80% found once. Sequencing input: FFPE minimally invasive lung adenocarcinoma tissue. These receptors were obtained from a person aged 45-69 years with lung adenocarcinoma.

This clone is large in the sample. The chain is built from TRBV7-9 and TRBJ1-1; no definite D call. CDR3 size: 11 residues. Trimming removed 4 bases from V and 6 bases from J, with 6 bases in between. CDR1 is SEHNR, CDR2 FQNEAQ, per germline (reference sequence). The CDR3 loop reads CASSYGAEAFF. DNA of the CDR3: TGTGCCAGCAGCTATGGGGCTGAAGCTTTCTTT.

The chain recombines TRBV4-1 with TRBJ2-4; 14 nucleotides line up with TRBD2. After removal of 1 base from V and 2 bases from J, the junction contained 4 bases not matched to a gene. Germline loops: CDR1 MGHRA, CDR2 YSYEKL. The CDR3 is 18 amino acids. The CDR3 DNA follows: TGCGCCAGCAGCCAAGGACTAGCGGGAGGGCCTCCCAAAAACATTCAGTACTTC. Its translation: CASSQGLAGGPPKNIQYF.

This clone was detected only once. This chain uses TRBV18 with TRBJ1-2, with 7 nucleotides matching TRBD1. Germline V gene lookup returns CDR1 KGHSH and CDR2 LQKENI. The V gene end was trimmed by 3 bases and the J gene end by 3 bases; junction bases not matched to a gene: 4. CDR3 length: 14 amino acids. CDR3 sequence: CASSPAQGDYGYTF. The CDR3, as DNA: TGTGCCAGCTCACCCGCTCAGGGGGACTATGGCTACACCTTC.

The V gene is TRBV7-6, the J gene TRBJ1-2, with D possibly matching TRBD1 (6 bases). Trimming shortened V by 3 bases and J by 6 bases, and 11 bases separated the two germline ends. The CDR3 extends over 13 amino acids. Germline V gene sequence: CDR1 SGHVS, CDR2 FNYEAQ. DNA of the CDR3: TGTGCCAGCAGCTTCCTTCCAGGGGATGGCTACACCTTC. Amino acids: CASSFLPGDGYTF.

This chain connects TRBV15 to TRBJ1-5, with 8 bases matching TRBD1. Germline trimming cut 1 base from V and 6 bases from J; bases unmatched to any gene: 2. This CDR3 region has 14 residues. Germline loops: CDR1 LNHNV, CDR2 YYDKDF (reference sequence). CDR3 nucleotides: TGTGCCACCAGCAGAGGGACAGGGCCTCAGCCCCAGCATTTT. This sequence encodes CATSRGTGPQPQHF.

This rearrangement joins TRBV5-1 to TRBJ2-7; 7 bases are a match to TRBD2. The germline V gene has CDR1 SGHRS and CDR2 YFSETQ. V gave up 0 bases and J gave up 1 base; unmatched junction bases: 4. The CDR3 is made up of 15 amino acids. The CDR3 reads CASSLGTRKSYEQYF. CDR3 DNA: TGCGCCAGCAGCTTGGGGACTAGGAAATCCTACGAGCAGTACTTC.

The chain combines TRBV18 with TRBJ2-3; D gene ambiguous. CDR1 and CDR2 (germline): KGHSH, LQKENI. The CDR3 loop spans 15 amino acids. Trimming took 2 bases from V and 2 from J, leaving 11 bases between them. The CDR3 DNA reads as TGTGCCAGCTCACCATCGAGCGTGGACACAGATACGCAGTATTTT. This translates into CASSPSSVDTDTQYF.

This chain joins TRBV28 and TRBJ1-2; 10 bases line up with TRBD1. Looked up from germline, CDR1 is MDHEN and CDR2 is SYDVKM. The length of the CDR3 is 13 residues. The V gene end was trimmed by 10 bases and the J gene end by 8 bases; junction bases not matched to a gene: 10. The CDR3: CATLPGQGTGYTF. The CDR3 bases are TGTGCCACCCTCCCGGGACAGGGGACCGGCTACACCTTC.

The V and J genes are TRBV14 and TRBJ1-1; D unresolved. V dropped 2 bases and J dropped 3 bases, with 4 bases sitting between them. Germline V gives CDR1 SGHDN, CDR2 FVKESK. This CDR3 comprises 12 residues. CDR3 sequence reads: CASSQSDTEAFF. For the CDR3, the DNA is TGTGCCAGCAGCCAAAGTGACACTGAAGCTTTCTTT. The variable domain in full, completed from reference TRBV14 and TRBJ1-1, reads EAGVTQFPSHSVIEKGQTVTLRCDPISGHDNLYWYRRVMGKEIKFLLHFVKESKQDESGMPNNRFLAERTGGTYSTLKVQPAELEDSGVYFCASSQSDTEAFFGQGTRLTVV.

This chain connects TRBV4-1 to TRBJ1-4; weak D call: TRBD1 (5 bases). The ends were cut back, 4 bases at V and 5 bases at J, with 14 bases in the middle. CDR1 is MGHRA and CDR2 is YSYEKL in the germline V gene. The length of the CDR3 is 15 residues. CDR3 bases: TGCGCCAGCAGCCCCGGAGGGGAGGCAAATGAAAAACTGTTTTTT. Translating it yields CASSPGGEANEKLFF.